This T cell receptor (beta chain) was documented in a study of blood T cell repertoires in COVID-19. The CDR3 consists of 14 residues. Profiled with immunoSEQ multiplex PCR; TCRdb holds only in-frame clones, not every one. The table shows roughly 99,000 clones, with about 91% occurring only once. The J gene is TRBJ1-5, the V gene TRBV12-1; TRBD1, the table's D call, lacks a check against the DNA. TRBV12-1 is marked as a pseudogene. The specimen sequenced was peripheral blood. The sequence was collected from a man over 45 with active or convalescent COVID-19. CDR3 amino acids: CASSMGHRKQPQHF. The DNA of the CDR3 is TGTGCCAGCAGCATGGGACATCGGAAACAGCCCCAGCATTTT.